This TCR beta chain was observed in a study of blood T cells in healthy people across ages. On this clonotype itself: What it binds is not known.

General study findings and limits: Calculation of diversity from one million T cells yielded estimates considered to be underestimates.

The CDR3 length is 12 residues. V lost 4 bases to trimming and J lost 4 bases, with 6 bases between them. From germline, CDR1 is SGHVS and CDR2 FQNEAQ. The authors ran a second PCR of 7 to 11 cycles using a sample-barcoded 5' primer and a J-beta primer mix. Each cDNA molecule carried a tag from a template-switch adaptor that contained 12 random nucleotides. A single record per CDR3 protein comes from TCRdb applying MiXCR to the 5' RACE reads. The data show roughly 680,000 distinct CDR3 sequences, with around 52% seen just once and approximately 15% held by the top ten. The chain links TRBV7-8 to TRBJ2-3; D not resolved. The receptor was derived from a woman at least 80 years old in good health. Sequencing was performed on blood. The CDR3 is CASSWAADTQYF. In DNA, the CDR3 is TGTGCCAGCAGCTGGGCGGCAGATACGCAGTATTTT.